One and the same sample provided the 22 T cell receptor beta chains below, sequenced in a study of identical twins. One entry per CDR3 protein, called by TCRdb with MiXCR from the 5' RACE reads. This table holds 700,000 or so distinct CDR3 sequences, about 20% found once. A further study also used this sample, focusing on T cells expressing NK-cell markers.

The material sequenced was PBMCs. All receptors derive from a woman between 18 and 29 years old in good health.

The V call is TRBV6-1, the J call TRBJ2-1; 12 bases match TRBD2. V was pared by 6 bases and J by 8 bases, with 8 bases of the junction left unmatched. This CDR3 is 15 amino acids long. Germline CDR1 and CDR2: MNHNS and SASEGT. Here the CDR3 DNA reads TGTGCCAGCAGAGACACTAGCGGGAGGTCGTATGAGCAGTTCTTC. It encodes CASRDTSGRSYEQFF.

J is TRBJ2-7 and V is TRBV12-3 or TRBV12-4; D gene ambiguous. This CDR3 contains 13 residues. V was trimmed by 6 bases and J by 2 bases, leaving 11 bases between them. CDR3 coding DNA: TGTGCCAGCAGCCAGACTGCCCCCTACGAGCAGTACTTC. Translated, it gives CASSQTAPYEQYF.

This clonotype turned up a few times. The chain is built from TRBV20-1 and TRBJ2-7, with TRBD1 matching 7 bases. The junction had 11 bases not matched to a gene; V was cut back by 3 bases and J by 3 bases. CDR3 length: 15 amino acids. Germline CDR1 DFQATT, CDR2 SNEGSKA (reference sequence). The CDR3 spells CSASEPPDRVYEQYF. CDR3 coding DNA: TGCAGTGCTAGTGAACCTCCTGACAGGGTCTACGAGCAGTACTTC.

This clonotype has just a few counts. The chain is built from TRBV7-2 and TRBJ2-7, with D unclear. The CDR3 has 15 residues. CDR1 is SGHTA, CDR2 FQGNSA, per germline. V gave up 1 base and J gave up 0 bases, with 10 bases separating them. The CDR3: CASSLGAESSYEQYF. In DNA, the CDR3 is TGTGCCAGCAGCTTAGGGGCGGAAAGCTCCTACGAGCAGTACTTC.

The V and J genes are TRBV6-5 and TRBJ1-2; 12 bases match TRBD1. V was pared by 0 bases and J by 8 bases, with 7 bases of the junction left unmatched. Germline V CDR1 and CDR2: MNHEY, SVGAGI. The CDR3 contains 16 residues. CDR3 DNA: TGTGCCAGCAGTTACTCCCCGGGACAGGGGGCTGGGGGCTACACCTTC. Translating it yields CASSYSPGQGAGGYTF.

The chain couples TRBV6-5 to TRBJ1-2, with D maybe TRBD1 (6 bases). Trimming removed 4 bases from V and 10 bases from J, with 13 bases in between. In germline, CDR1 is MNHEY, CDR2 SVGAGI. The CDR3 extends over 12 amino acids. The CDR3 sequence: CASSSGGGHYTF. CDR3 nucleotide sequence: TGTGCCAGCAGTTCAGGTGGGGGGCACTACACCTTC.

The chain's CDR3 is CASSPPEGHEQFF. The CDR3 DNA is TGTGCCAGCAGCCCTCCGGAGGGGCATGAGCAGTTCTTC. J is TRBJ2-1 and V is TRBV5-5, with TRBD2 as a possible D gene (6 bases). CDR1 SGHKS and CDR2 YYEKEE come from the germline V gene (reference sequence). V was pared by 4 bases and J by 8 bases, with 13 bases between. This CDR3 has 13 amino acids.

The sample holds a few counts of this clonotype. The genes are TRBV20-1 and TRBJ2-5; D may be TRBD2 (6 bases). Germline values: CDR1 DFQATT, CDR2 SNEGSKA (reference sequence). This CDR3 comprises 14 residues. Trimming removed 3 bases at V and 2 bases at J, with 13 bases between. Here the CDR3 DNA reads TGCAGTGCTAGTTTACTAGCAAGGCAAGAGACCCAGTACTTC. Its translation: CSASLLARQETQYF.

This clonotype appeared a few times. The DNA of the CDR3 is TGTGCCAGCAGCCTGCGGGCACAGCCTGTGGAGACCCAGTACTTC. This encodes CASSLRAQPVETQYF. The chain couples TRBV5-6 to TRBJ2-5, with a weak D call TRBD2 (5 bases). The CDR3 loop spans 15 amino acids. Trimming took off 4 bases at V and 5 bases at J, with 18 bases between the two ends. The germline CDR1 and CDR2 sequences are SGHDT and YYEEEE.

There are many counts of this clonotype. The J gene is TRBJ2-3, the V gene TRBV18, with D hard to call. CDR3 length: 11 amino acids. V was clipped by 3 bases and J by 6 bases, with 4 bases between them. Germline values: CDR1 KGHSH, CDR2 LQKENI. CDR3 loop: CASSPEDTQYF. The CDR3 coding sequence is TGTGCCAGCTCACCTGAGGATACGCAGTATTTT.

V usage is TRBV5-1 and J usage is TRBJ2-3; 7 positions match TRBD1. The CDR3 totals 15 residues. Germline CDR1 SGHRS, CDR2 YFSETQ. Losses at the gene ends were 2 bases for V and 0 bases for J; bases not matched to a gene: 3. The CDR3 is CASSFLGQSTDTQYF. The CDR3 nucleotides are TGCGCCAGCAGCTTCTTGGGACAGAGCACAGATACGCAGTATTTT. Together with reference TRBV5-1 and TRBJ2-3, the CDR3 gives the full variable domain: KAGVTQTPRYLIKTRGQQVTLSCSPISGHRSVSWYQQTPGQGLQFLFEYFSETQRNKGNFPGRFSGRQFSNSRSEMNVSTLELGDSALYLCASSFLGQSTDTQYFGPGTRLTVL.

J is TRBJ2-1 and V is TRBV2; no clear D. Trimming pared 6 bases from V and 3 bases from J, leaving 9 bases between. The CDR3 sequence is 13 residues long. Germline V gene lookup returns CDR1 SNHLY and CDR2 FYNNEI. The CDR3 loop reads CASRIYRYNEQFF. The CDR3 DNA reads as TGTGCCAGCAGGATATATCGCTACAATGAGCAGTTCTTC.

V is TRBV6-1 and J is TRBJ2-7, with D perhaps TRBD1 (6 bases). CDR1 is MNHNS, CDR2 SASEGT, per germline. CDR3 length equals 14 residues. V dropped 4 bases and J dropped 0 bases, with 10 bases sitting between them. CDR3 in amino acids: CASSGGTYSYEQYF. CDR3 in DNA: TGTGCCAGCAGTGGGGGGACATACTCCTACGAGCAGTACTTC.

This clonotype has a handful of counts. The chain uses TRBV20-1 and TRBJ2-2; D not certain. Germline CDR1 and CDR2: DFQATT and SNEGSKA (reference sequence). The length of the CDR3 is 14 residues. Between the trimmed V and J ends, which lost 5 bases and 7 bases, there was a span of 17 bases. The CDR3 here is CSAAPLTRNGELFF. For the CDR3, the DNA is TGCAGTGCTGCGCCCCTGACCAGGAACGGGGAGCTGTTTTTT.

The chain uses TRBV5-6 and TRBJ2-4; 8 bases align to TRBD2. The germline V gene encodes CDR1 SGHDT and CDR2 YYEEEE. Trimming cost V 2 bases and J 2 bases; bases outside gene matches: 9. The CDR3 sequence is 17 residues long. Here the CDR3 reads CASSFRTSGATKNIQYF. DNA for the CDR3: TGTGCCAGCAGCTTCCGTACTAGCGGAGCCACCAAAAACATTCAGTACTTC.

V is TRBV18 and J is TRBJ2-7; the D is unclear. V was trimmed by 3 bases and J by 6 bases, leaving 15 bases between them. Germline values: CDR1 KGHSH, CDR2 LQKENI. This CDR3 is built from 14 residues. The CDR3 loop is CASSPEELWGEQYF. The CDR3 region has the DNA TGTGCCAGCTCACCTGAGGAGCTCTGGGGCGAGCAGTACTTC.

This clonotype was picked up many times. V usage is TRBV20-1 and J usage is TRBJ2-3, with TRBD1 identical over 8 bases. This CDR3 contains 17 residues. J was trimmed by 4 bases and V by 6 bases; bases with no gene match: 18. CDR1 and CDR2 from the germline V gene are DFQATT and SNEGSKA (reference sequence). The CDR3 DNA sequence: TGCAGTGCCCGATTGGCCCCCGGACAGGGATTCGCAGATACGCAGTATTTT. The encoded protein is CSARLAPGQGFADTQYF.

This sequence joins TRBV4-3 and TRBJ2-7; maybe TRBD2 (6 bases). Per germline, CDR1 LGHNA and CDR2 YSLEER. The V gene lost 1 base and the J gene lost 5 bases, with 18 bases spanning the gap. The CDR3 extends over 16 amino acids. The CDR3 spells CASSQGVYGSPHEQYF. The DNA for the CDR3 is TGCGCCAGCAGCCAAGGGGTCTACGGGAGTCCCCACGAGCAGTACTTC.

This clonotype was detected only a few times. The chain uses TRBV12-3 or TRBV12-4 and TRBJ2-1; TRBD1 matches at 9 bases. This CDR3 has 15 amino acids. Trimming at V came to 1 base and at J to 8 bases, leaving 6 bases not matched to a gene. CDR3 in DNA: TGTGCCAGCAGTTTAGAGGACAGGGGATTGGATGAGCAGTTCTTC. Protein product: CASSLEDRGLDEQFF.

The chain is built from TRBV9 and TRBJ1-5; D is undetermined. Germline V gives CDR1 SGDLS, CDR2 YYNGEE. The CDR3 covers 15 residues. The V end was cut by 0 bases, the J end by 1 base, with 8 bases between. The CDR3 loop reads CASSVGPESNQPQHF. CDR3 sequence (DNA): TGTGCCAGCAGCGTAGGGCCAGAGAGCAATCAGCCCCAGCATTTT.

This clonotype has ten or more counts. This chain connects TRBV6-2 or TRBV6-3 to TRBJ2-7, with 11 bases that match TRBD2. Germline CDR1 and CDR2: MNHEY and SVGEGT. Losses at the gene ends were 0 bases for V and 3 bases for J; bases not matched to a gene: 1. This CDR3 is built from 15 residues. As DNA, the CDR3 is TGTGCCAGCAGTTACTCCGGGACTAGCGGCTACGAGCAGTACTTC. Its protein is CASSYSGTSGYEQYF.

This clonotype has only a few counts. V gene TRBV6-1 combines with J gene TRBJ2-2, with TRBD1 identical over 10 bases. Germline trimming cut 7 bases from V and 4 bases from J; bases unmatched to any gene: 9. This CDR3 is built from 16 residues. Germline assignment: CDR1 MNHNS and CDR2 SASEGT. CDR3 loop: CASMGQGSSGTGELFF. CDR3 sequence (DNA): TGTGCCAGCATGGGACAGGGGTCCTCTGGCACCGGGGAGCTGTTTTTT.